What follows is one T cell receptor beta chain and its context. V dropped 0 bases and J dropped 4 bases, with 9 bases sitting between them. The germline gives CDR1 MGHRA, CDR2 YSYEKL. The length of the CDR3 is 14 residues. Researchers ran immunoSEQ v3.0 at survey level. The assay was immunoSEQ multiplex PCR, and TCRdb's table has in-frame clones only and misses some. The sample lists about 17,000 clones; more than 85% were seen once. The entry originates in a study of long-term antiretroviral therapy in people with HIV. The chain employs TRBV4-1 and TRBJ1-1; maybe TRBD1 (5 bases). The sequence was collected from a woman between 40 and 55 years old with HIV. Sequencing used unsorted PBMCs, obtained 0.6 years after starting antiretroviral therapy. The CDR3, as DNA: TGCGCCAGCAGCCAAGACAGGGTGAGCACTGAAGCTTTCTTT. Amino acids: CASSQDRVSTEAFF.